A selection of T cell receptor beta chains follows, all from one sample in a study of cytomegalovirus exposure and HLA in healthy donors. Only in-frame clones appear in the TCRdb table, and some are missing; sequencing was by immunoSEQ multiplex PCR. In the table there are about 220,000 clones, 90% to 95% of which are singletons. Source material: PBMCs. The receptors here all came from a woman under 30 in good health and CMV-seronegative. CDR3s include the opening cysteine and the closing phenylalanine or tryptophan. Fields, in order: D gene, V gene, clone size, J gene, CDR3 DNA, CDR3 protein. The D gene is left open where the match is weak. Expanded clones are given a class, and other clones once, few, many or no size at all.

D: TRBD1; V: TRBV10-3; size: -; J: TRBJ1-1; DNA: TGTGCCATCAGCCGACAGGGGAAGAACACTGAAGCTTTCTTT; CDR3: CAISRQGKNTEAFF
D: -; V: TRBV14; size: -; J: TRBJ2-3; DNA: TGTGCCAGCAGCCAAGATAGGAGGTCGTACGGGAACTCAGATACGCAGTATTTT; CDR3: CASSQDRRSYGNSDTQYF
D: TRBD2; V: TRBV6-5; size: -; J: TRBJ2-3; DNA: TGTGCCAGCAGCGGTAGTAGCGGGACGGATACGCAGTATTTT; CDR3: CASSGSSGTDTQYF
D: TRBD1; V: TRBV27; size: -; J: TRBJ1-5; DNA: TGTGCCAGCAGGGCGGGGGGACAGGGTGGGCAGCCCCAGCATTTT; CDR3: CASRAGGQGGQPQHF
D: -; V: TRBV19; size: -; J: TRBJ2-7; DNA: TGTGCCAGTAGTATACCGGGCTACGAGCAGTACTTC; CDR3: CASSIPGYEQYF
D: -; V: TRBV19; size: -; J: TRBJ2-1; DNA: TGTGCCAGTAGACGGGGAGTAGCCTACAATGAGCAGTTCTTC; CDR3: CASRRGVAYNEQFF
D: TRBD1; V: TRBV11-2; size: -; J: TRBJ1-1; DNA: TGTGCCAGCATCTTGGGTCAGGGGGCGGGTACTGAAGCTTTCTTT; CDR3: CASILGQGAGTEAFF
D: -; V: TRBV5-1; size: -; J: TRBJ2-5; DNA: TGCGCCAGCAGCCCTCCTTGGGGCGGGAAAGAGACCCAGTACTTC; CDR3: CASSPPWGGKETQYF
D: -; V: TRBV29-1; size: -; J: TRBJ2-7; DNA: TGCAGCGTCGAAAAAAGGGCGGGGTCCTACGAGCAGTACTTC; CDR3: CSVEKRAGSYEQYF
D: TRBD2; V: TRBV9; size: -; J: TRBJ2-1; DNA: TGTGCCAGCAGCGTAGCGCGGGGGGGTACGAATGAGCAGTTCTTC; CDR3: CASSVARGGTNEQFF
D: TRBD1; V: TRBV28; size: -; J: TRBJ2-7; DNA: TGTGCCAGCAGCGAAATCACCAGACAGGGGAAGGACGAGCAGTACTTC; CDR3: CASSEITRQGKDEQYF
D: -; V: TRBV30; size: -; J: TRBJ2-5; DNA: TGTGCCTGGAGTGACGGGAGAGAGACCCAGTACTTC; CDR3: CAWSDGRETQYF
D: TRBD1; V: TRBV5-1; size: -; J: TRBJ1-1; DNA: TGCGCCAGCAGCCCGTGGACAGGGGGGTTAGGAAACACTGAAGCTTTCTTT; CDR3: CASSPWTGGLGNTEAFF
D: -; V: TRBV28; size: -; J: TRBJ1-3; DNA: TGTGCCAGCAGTTTAACTCCGGGAGCTGGAAACACCATATATTTT; CDR3: CASSLTPGAGNTIYF
D: -; V: TRBV7-9; size: -; J: TRBJ1-5; DNA: TGTGCCAGCAGCCCCTTGCTAGGGGTTGCGGCGGAGCCCCAGCATTTT; CDR3: CASSPLLGVAAEPQHF
D: -; V: TRBV11-2; size: -; J: TRBJ2-7; DNA: TGTGCCAGCAGCCCCGGGAGCGTCTACGAGCAGTACTTC; CDR3: CASSPGSVYEQYF
D: -; V: TRBV27; size: -; J: TRBJ1-1; DNA: TGTGCCAGCAGTGATCGGCAGGGAGGCTACACTGAAGCTTTCTTT; CDR3: CASSDRQGGYTEAFF
D: TRBD1; V: TRBV27; size: -; J: TRBJ2-6; DNA: TGTGCCAGCACCCCCGGGACAGGGCACACTGGGGCCAACGTCCTGACTTTC; CDR3: CASTPGTGHTGANVLTF
D: TRBD1; V: TRBV6-5; size: -; J: TRBJ1-1; DNA: TGTGCCAGCAGAGTCAGGGGGCTCACTGAAGCTTTCTTT; CDR3: CASRVRGLTEAFF
D: -; V: TRBV9; size: -; J: TRBJ1-1; DNA: TGTGCCAGCAGCGGGGAGAGAACCTACACTGAAGCTTTCTTT; CDR3: CASSGERTYTEAFF
D: -; V: TRBV29-1; size: -; J: TRBJ2-3; DNA: TGCAGCGTTGTAAACAGATACACAGATACGCAGTATTTT; CDR3: CSVVNRYTDTQYF
D: -; V: TRBV7-8; size: many; J: TRBJ1-2; DNA: TGTGCCAGCAGCTTAGCCCAGGGTGACTATGGCTACACCTTC; CDR3: CASSLAQGDYGYTF
D: -; V: TRBV10-3; size: -; J: TRBJ1-1; DNA: TGTGCCATCAGTGAGGGACAGCTAAACACTGAAGCTTTCTTT; CDR3: CAISEGQLNTEAFF
D: TRBD2; V: TRBV19; size: once; J: TRBJ2-3; DNA: TGTGCCAGTAGTATCACTAGCGGAGATACGCAGTATTTT; CDR3: CASSITSGDTQYF
D: -; V: TRBV2; size: -; J: TRBJ1-1; DNA: TGTGCCAGCAGGGGATTCGACAGCGGGCGGACTGAAGCTTTCTTT; CDR3: CASRGFDSGRTEAFF
D: -; V: TRBV27; size: -; J: TRBJ1-4; DNA: TGTGCCAGCAGTCTAACCCCAGGGGTAGGAGAAAAACTGTTTTTT; CDR3: CASSLTPGVGEKLFF
D: -; V: TRBV11-2; size: -; J: TRBJ2-4; DNA: TGTGCCAGCAGCTTATTAGTAGCGGTAGCCAAAAACATTCAGTACTTC; CDR3: CASSLLVAVAKNIQYF
D: -; V: TRBV27; size: -; J: TRBJ1-4; DNA: TGTGCCAGCAGTGGGGAGGGGAATCATGAAAAACTGTTTTTT; CDR3: CASSGEGNHEKLFF
D: TRBD2; V: TRBV29-1; size: -; J: TRBJ2-7; DNA: TGCAGCGTTCTGATACTAGCGGACTCCTACGAGCAGTACTTC; CDR3: CSVLILADSYEQYF
D: TRBD2; V: TRBV7-9; size: -; J: TRBJ2-7; DNA: TGTGCCAGCAGTTTTAGCGGGAGCAACGAGCAGTACTTC; CDR3: CASSFSGSNEQYF
D: -; V: TRBV29-1; size: -; J: TRBJ2-6; DNA: TGCAGCGTTCGGACAGTTGGGGCCAACGTCCTGACTTTC; CDR3: CSVRTVGANVLTF
D: -; V: TRBV19; size: -; J: TRBJ1-6; DNA: TGTGCCAGTAGTATCCCTCAAGGGGCGGGATCACCCCTCCACTTT; CDR3: CASSIPQGAGSPLHF
D: -; V: TRBV2; size: few; J: TRBJ1-5; DNA: TGTGCCAGCAGCATTGGACAGCGCAACAATCAGCCCCAGCATTTT; CDR3: CASSIGQRNNQPQHF
D: TRBD2; V: TRBV4-1; size: -; J: TRBJ2-2; DNA: TGCGCCAGCAGCCCGCGGGAGGGAACCGGGGAGCTGTTTTTT; CDR3: CASSPREGTGELFF
D: -; V: TRBV30; size: -; J: TRBJ2-1; DNA: TGTGCCTGGAGTGACAGGGAAGAGCAGTTCTTC; CDR3: CAWSDREEQFF
D: TRBD2; V: TRBV15; size: once; J: TRBJ2-5; DNA: TGTGCCACCTCAAGCGGGCTAGCGGGAGAAGAGACCCAGTACTTC; CDR3: CATSSGLAGEETQYF
D: -; V: TRBV6-5; size: -; J: TRBJ1-2; DNA: TGTGCCAGCAGTTACGAATTGGAGCGATCTAACTATGGCTACACCTTC; CDR3: CASSYELERSNYGYTF
D: -; V: TRBV11-3; size: -; J: TRBJ2-1; DNA: TGTGCCAGCAGCCCTCAGGGAAGGAATGAGCAGTTCTTC; CDR3: CASSPQGRNEQFF
D: -; V: TRBV28; size: -; J: TRBJ1-2; DNA: TGTGCCAGCAGGATTACCCTTGGGGGGAAGTATGGCTACACCTTC; CDR3: CASRITLGGKYGYTF
D: -; V: TRBV27; size: -; J: TRBJ2-7; DNA: TGTGCCAGCAGTTTACAGGGGAACCTCTACGAGCAGTACTTC; CDR3: CASSLQGNLYEQYF
D: -; V: TRBV19; size: -; J: TRBJ1-5; DNA: TGTGCCAGTAGTATAGTTGGCAGGGGAGGGGGTCAGCCCCAGCATTTT; CDR3: CASSIVGRGGGQPQHF
D: TRBD2; V: TRBV19; size: once; J: TRBJ2-5; DNA: TGTGCCAGTAGGGGACTAGCTTTGGAACAAGAGACCCAGTACTTC; CDR3: CASRGLALEQETQYF
D: TRBD1; V: TRBV7-2; size: -; J: TRBJ1-4; DNA: TGTGCCAGCAGCAAACCGGGACAGGGGACTAATGAAAAACTGTTTTTT; CDR3: CASSKPGQGTNEKLFF
D: -; V: TRBV12-5; size: -; J: TRBJ2-2; DNA: TGTGCTAGTGGTTTGGGTCCAGGTAAGTCAAACACCGGGGAGCTGTTTTTT; CDR3: CASGLGPGKSNTGELFF
D: -; V: TRBV10-1; size: few; J: TRBJ1-6; DNA: TGCGCCAGCAGTGTCGGACAGAATAATTCACCCCTCCACTTT; CDR3: CASSVGQNNSPLHF
D: TRBD2; V: TRBV29-1; size: -; J: TRBJ2-3; DNA: TGCAGCGTTGTGGGGGACGTCGTATGTTGTAGCGGGAGGGAAGATACGCAGTATTTT; CDR3: CSVVGDVVCCSGREDTQYF